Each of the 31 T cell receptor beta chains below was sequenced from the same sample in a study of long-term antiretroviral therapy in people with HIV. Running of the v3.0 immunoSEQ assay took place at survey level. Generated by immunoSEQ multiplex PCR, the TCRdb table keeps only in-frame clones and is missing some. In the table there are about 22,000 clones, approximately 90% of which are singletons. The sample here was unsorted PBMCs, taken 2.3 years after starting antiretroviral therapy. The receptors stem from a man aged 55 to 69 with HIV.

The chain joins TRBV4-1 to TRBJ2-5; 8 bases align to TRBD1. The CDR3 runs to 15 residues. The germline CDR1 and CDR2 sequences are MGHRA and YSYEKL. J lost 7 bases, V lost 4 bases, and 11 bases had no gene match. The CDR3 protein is CASSREQGGPGTQYF. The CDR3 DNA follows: TGCGCCAGCAGCCGTGAACAGGGGGGACCGGGGACCCAGTACTTC.

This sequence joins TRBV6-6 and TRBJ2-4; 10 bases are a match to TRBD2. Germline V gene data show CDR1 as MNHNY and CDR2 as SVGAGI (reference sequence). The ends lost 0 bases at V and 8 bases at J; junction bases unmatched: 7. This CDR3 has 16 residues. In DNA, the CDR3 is TGTGCCAGCAGTTACTCACTAGCGGGGAGCGAAGACATTCAGTACTTC. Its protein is CASSYSLAGSEDIQYF.

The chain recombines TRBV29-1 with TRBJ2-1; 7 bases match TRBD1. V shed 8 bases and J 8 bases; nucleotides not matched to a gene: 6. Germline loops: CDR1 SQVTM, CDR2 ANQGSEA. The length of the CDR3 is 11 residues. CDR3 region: CSSTGNYEQFF. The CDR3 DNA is TGCAGCTCGACAGGGAACTATGAGCAGTTCTTC.

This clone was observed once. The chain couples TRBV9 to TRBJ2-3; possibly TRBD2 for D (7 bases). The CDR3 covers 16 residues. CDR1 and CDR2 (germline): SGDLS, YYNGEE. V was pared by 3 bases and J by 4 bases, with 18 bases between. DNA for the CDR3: TGTGCCAGCAGCGACCCCCTAGGGGGAGGGGCAGATACGCAGTATTTT. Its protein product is CASSDPLGGGADTQYF.

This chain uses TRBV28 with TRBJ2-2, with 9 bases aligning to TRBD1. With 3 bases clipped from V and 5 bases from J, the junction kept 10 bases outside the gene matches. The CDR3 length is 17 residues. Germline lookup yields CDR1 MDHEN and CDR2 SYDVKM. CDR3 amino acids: CASSFLVDRGDTGELFF. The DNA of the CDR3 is TGTGCCAGCAGTTTTTTAGTTGACAGGGGGGATACCGGGGAGCTGTTTTTT.

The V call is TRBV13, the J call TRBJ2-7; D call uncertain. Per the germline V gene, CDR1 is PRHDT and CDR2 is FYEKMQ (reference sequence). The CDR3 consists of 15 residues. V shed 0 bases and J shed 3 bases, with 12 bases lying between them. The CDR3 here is CASSLGLRLNYEQYF. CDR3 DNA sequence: TGTGCCAGCAGCTTAGGCCTTCGGCTGAACTACGAGCAGTACTTC.

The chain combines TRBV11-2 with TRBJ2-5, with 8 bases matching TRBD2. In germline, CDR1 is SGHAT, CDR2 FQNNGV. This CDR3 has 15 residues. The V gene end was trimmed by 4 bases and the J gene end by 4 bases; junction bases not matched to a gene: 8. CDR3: CASSSPAGVLETQYF. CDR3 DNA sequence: TGTGCCAGCAGCTCCCCAGCGGGAGTATTAGAGACCCAGTACTTC.

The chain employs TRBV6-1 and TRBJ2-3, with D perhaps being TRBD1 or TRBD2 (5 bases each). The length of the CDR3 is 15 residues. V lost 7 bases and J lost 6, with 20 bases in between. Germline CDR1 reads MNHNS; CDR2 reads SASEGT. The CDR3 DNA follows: TGTGCCAGCACCCTAAATGGGGGTCCAGGTGATACGCAGTATTTT. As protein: CASTLNGGPGDTQYF.

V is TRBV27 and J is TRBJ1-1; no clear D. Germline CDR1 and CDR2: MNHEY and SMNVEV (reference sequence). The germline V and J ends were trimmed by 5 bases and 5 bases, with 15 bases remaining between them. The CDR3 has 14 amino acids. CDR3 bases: TGTGCCAGCAGTAACCGGGCCTCGAGGACTGAAGCTTTCTTT. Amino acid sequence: CASSNRASRTEAFF.

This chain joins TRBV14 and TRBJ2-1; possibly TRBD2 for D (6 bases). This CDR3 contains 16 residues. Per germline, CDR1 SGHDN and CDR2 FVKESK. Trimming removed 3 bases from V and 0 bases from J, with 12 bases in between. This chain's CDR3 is CASSHPGGLSYNEQFF. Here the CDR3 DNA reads TGTGCCAGCAGCCACCCCGGAGGGCTCTCCTACAATGAGCAGTTCTTC.

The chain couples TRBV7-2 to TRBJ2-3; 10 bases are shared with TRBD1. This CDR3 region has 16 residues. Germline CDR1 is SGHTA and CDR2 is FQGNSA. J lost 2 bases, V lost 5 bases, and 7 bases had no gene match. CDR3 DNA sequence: TGTGCCAGCAGCCGTGGCAGACAGGGGGCCACAGATACGCAGTATTTT. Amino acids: CASSRGRQGATDTQYF. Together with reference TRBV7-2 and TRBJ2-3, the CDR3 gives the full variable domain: GAGVSQSPSNKVTEKGKDVELRCDPISGHTALYWYRQSLGQGLEFLIYFQGNSAPDKSGLPSDRFSAERTGGSVSTLTIQRTQQEDSAVYLCASSRGRQGATDTQYFGPGTRLTVL.

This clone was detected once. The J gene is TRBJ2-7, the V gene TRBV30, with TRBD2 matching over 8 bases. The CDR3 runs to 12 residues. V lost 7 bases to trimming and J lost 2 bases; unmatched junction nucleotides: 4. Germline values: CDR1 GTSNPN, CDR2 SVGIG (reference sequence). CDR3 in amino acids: CAYGGGTYEQYF. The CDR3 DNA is TGTGCCTACGGGGGGGGAACCTACGAGCAGTACTTC.

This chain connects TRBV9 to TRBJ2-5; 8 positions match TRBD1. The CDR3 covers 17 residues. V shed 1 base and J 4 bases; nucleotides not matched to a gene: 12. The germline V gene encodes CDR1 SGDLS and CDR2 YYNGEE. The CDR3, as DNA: TGTGCCAGCAGCGTACCCCAACAGGGGGGCGAATTAGAGACCCAGTACTTC. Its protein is CASSVPQQGGELETQYF.

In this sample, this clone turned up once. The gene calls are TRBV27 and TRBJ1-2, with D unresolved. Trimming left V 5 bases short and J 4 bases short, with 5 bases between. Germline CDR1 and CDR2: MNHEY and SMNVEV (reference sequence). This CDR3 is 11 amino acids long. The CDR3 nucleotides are TGTGCCAGCAGTCCCGGCTATGGCTACACCTTC. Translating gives CASSPGYGYTF.

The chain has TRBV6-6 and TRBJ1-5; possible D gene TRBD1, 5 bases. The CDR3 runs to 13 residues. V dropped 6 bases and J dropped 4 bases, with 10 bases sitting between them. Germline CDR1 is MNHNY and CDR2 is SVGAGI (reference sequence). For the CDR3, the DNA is TGTGCCAGCAGCACACAGGCAAATCAGCCCCAGCATTTT. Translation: CASSTQANQPQHF.

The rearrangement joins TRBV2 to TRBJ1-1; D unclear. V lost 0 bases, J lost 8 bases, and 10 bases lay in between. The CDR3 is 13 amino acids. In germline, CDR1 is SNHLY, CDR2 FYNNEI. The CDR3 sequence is CASSEAPGPEAFF. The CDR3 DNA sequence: TGTGCCAGCAGTGAAGCCCCCGGACCAGAAGCTTTCTTT.

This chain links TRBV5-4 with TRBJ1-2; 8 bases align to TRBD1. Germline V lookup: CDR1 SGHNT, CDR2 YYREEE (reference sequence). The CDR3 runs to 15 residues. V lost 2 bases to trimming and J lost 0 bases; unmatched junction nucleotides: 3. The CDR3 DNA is TGTGCCAGCAGCTTCTGGACAGGGTCTAACTATGGCTACACCTTC. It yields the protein CASSFWTGSNYGYTF.

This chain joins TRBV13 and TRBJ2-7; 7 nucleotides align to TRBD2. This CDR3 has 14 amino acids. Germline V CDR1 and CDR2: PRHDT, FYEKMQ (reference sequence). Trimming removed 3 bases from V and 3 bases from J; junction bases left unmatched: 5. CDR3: CASSFRTSSYEQYF. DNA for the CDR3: TGTGCCAGCAGCTTCCGGACTAGTAGCTACGAGCAGTACTTC.

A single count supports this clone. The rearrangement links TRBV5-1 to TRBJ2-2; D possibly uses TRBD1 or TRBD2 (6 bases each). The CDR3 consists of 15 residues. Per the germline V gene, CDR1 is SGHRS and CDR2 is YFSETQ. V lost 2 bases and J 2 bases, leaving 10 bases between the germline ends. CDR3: CASSLRGDNTGELFF. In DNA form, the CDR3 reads TGCGCCAGCAGCTTAAGGGGGGATAACACCGGGGAGCTGTTTTTT.

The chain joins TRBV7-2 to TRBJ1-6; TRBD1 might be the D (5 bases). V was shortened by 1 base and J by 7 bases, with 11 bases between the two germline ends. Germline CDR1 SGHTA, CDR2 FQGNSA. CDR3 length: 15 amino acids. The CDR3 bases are TGTGCCAGCAGCTTAGTAGGGGTAGGGAATTCACCCCTCCACTTT. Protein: CASSLVGVGNSPLHF.

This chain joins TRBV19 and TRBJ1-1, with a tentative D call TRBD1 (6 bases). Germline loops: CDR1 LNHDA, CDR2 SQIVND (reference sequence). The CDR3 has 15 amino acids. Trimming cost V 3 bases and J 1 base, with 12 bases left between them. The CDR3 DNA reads TGTGCCAGTAGTATTTCAGGGGTCAGGAACACTGAAGCTTTCTTT. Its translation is CASSISGVRNTEAFF.

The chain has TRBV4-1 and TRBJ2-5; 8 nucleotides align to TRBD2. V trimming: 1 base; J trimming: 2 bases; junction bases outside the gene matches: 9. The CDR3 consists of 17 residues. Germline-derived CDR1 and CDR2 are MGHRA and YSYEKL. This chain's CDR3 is CASSQGTAGVRQETQYF. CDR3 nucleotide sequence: TGCGCCAGCAGCCAAGGGACAGCGGGAGTCAGGCAAGAGACCCAGTACTTC.

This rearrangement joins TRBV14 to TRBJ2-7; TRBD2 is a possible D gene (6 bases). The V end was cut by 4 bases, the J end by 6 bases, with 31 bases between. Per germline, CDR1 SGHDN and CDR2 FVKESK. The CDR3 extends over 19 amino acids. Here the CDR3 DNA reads TGTGCCAGCAGCCTCGGGTTGGGGGGTATTTATGTCAATCCGAGCGAGCAGTACTTC. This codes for CASSLGLGGIYVNPSEQYF. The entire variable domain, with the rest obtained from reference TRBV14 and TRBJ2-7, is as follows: EAGVTQFPSHSVIEKGQTVTLRCDPISGHDNLYWYRRVMGKEIKFLLHFVKESKQDESGMPNNRFLAERTGGTYSTLKVQPAELEDSGVYFCASSLGLGGIYVNPSEQYFGPGTRLTVT.

For the CDR3, the DNA is TGCGCCAGCACGGGACAGGGGTACGAGCAGTACTTC. It specifies CASTGQGYEQYF. The chain carries TRBV5-1 and TRBJ2-7, with 10 bases matching TRBD1. The CDR3 consists of 12 residues. Germline loops: CDR1 SGHRS, CDR2 YFSETQ. V dropped 6 bases and J dropped 4; count of bases not matched to a gene: 1.

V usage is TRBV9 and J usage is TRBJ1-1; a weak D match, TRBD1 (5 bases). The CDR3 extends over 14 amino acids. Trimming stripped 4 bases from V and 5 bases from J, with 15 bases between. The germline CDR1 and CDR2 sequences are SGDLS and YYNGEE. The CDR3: CASSNRQFETEAFF. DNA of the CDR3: TGTGCCAGCAGCAATAGACAGTTCGAGACTGAAGCTTTCTTT. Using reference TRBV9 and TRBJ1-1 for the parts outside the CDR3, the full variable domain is DSGVTQTPKHLITATGQRVTLRCSPRSGDLSVYWYQQSLDQGLQFLIQYYNGEERAKGNILERFSAQQFPDLHSELNLSSLELGDSALYFCASSNRQFETEAFFGQGTRLTVV.

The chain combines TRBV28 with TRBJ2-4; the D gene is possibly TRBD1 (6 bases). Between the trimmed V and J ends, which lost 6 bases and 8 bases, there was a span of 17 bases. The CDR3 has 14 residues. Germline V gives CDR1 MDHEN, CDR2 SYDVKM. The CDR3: CASSAPGVRYIQYF. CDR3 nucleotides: TGTGCCAGCAGCGCCCCAGGGGTCAGGTACATTCAGTACTTC.

CDR3 amino acids: CASSLDGGGGTEAFF. The CDR3 DNA follows: TGTGCCAGCAGCTTAGACGGAGGGGGAGGGACTGAAGCTTTCTTT. The chain links TRBV7-8 to TRBJ1-1, with a possible D match to TRBD1 (6 bases). Trimming removed 1 base from V and 5 bases from J, with 14 bases in between. Germline CDR1 reads SGHVS; CDR2 reads FQNEAQ. The CDR3 runs to 15 residues.

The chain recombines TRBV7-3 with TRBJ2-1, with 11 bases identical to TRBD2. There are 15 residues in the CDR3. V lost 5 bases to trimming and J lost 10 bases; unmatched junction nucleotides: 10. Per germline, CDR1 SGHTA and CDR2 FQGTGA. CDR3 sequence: CASSAASGGIQEQFF. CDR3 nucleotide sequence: TGTGCCAGCAGCGCTGCTAGCGGGGGGATTCAGGAGCAGTTCTTC.

This CDR3 is CASSDWDGYTF. The CDR3 nucleotides are TGTGCCAGCAGCGACTGGGATGGCTACACCTTC. This chain links TRBV6-1 with TRBJ1-2; D remains ambiguous. The CDR3 loop spans 11 amino acids. The V gene lost 6 bases and the J gene lost 6 bases, with 8 bases spanning the gap. CDR1 is MNHNS and CDR2 is SASEGT in the germline V gene.

CDR3 sequence: CASSLDGNYEQYF. CDR3 DNA: TGTGCCAGCAGCTTGGACGGGAACTACGAGCAGTACTTC. V usage is TRBV7-8 and J usage is TRBJ2-7; a weak D match, TRBD2 (5 bases). The V gene lost 3 bases and the J gene lost 3 bases, with 9 bases spanning the gap. The V gene's germline CDR1 is SGHVS and CDR2 FQNEAQ. The CDR3 has 13 residues.

Written as DNA, the CDR3 is TGTGCCAGCAGTAGCGGGAGTAACACCGGGGAGCTGTTTTTT. As protein: CASSSGSNTGELFF. The chain links TRBV7-7 to TRBJ2-2, with TRBD2 matching 9 bases. The ends lost 6 bases at V and 2 bases at J; junction bases unmatched: 1. Germline assignment: CDR1 SSHAT and CDR2 FNYEAQ (reference sequence). This CDR3 is 14 amino acids long. The full variable domain, completed using reference TRBV7-7 and TRBJ2-2, is GAGVSQSPRYKVTKRGQDVTLRCDPISSHATLYWYQQALGQGPEFLTYFNYEAQPDKSGLPSDRFSAERPEGSISTLTIQRTEQRDSAMYRCASSSGSNTGELFFGEGSRLTVL.